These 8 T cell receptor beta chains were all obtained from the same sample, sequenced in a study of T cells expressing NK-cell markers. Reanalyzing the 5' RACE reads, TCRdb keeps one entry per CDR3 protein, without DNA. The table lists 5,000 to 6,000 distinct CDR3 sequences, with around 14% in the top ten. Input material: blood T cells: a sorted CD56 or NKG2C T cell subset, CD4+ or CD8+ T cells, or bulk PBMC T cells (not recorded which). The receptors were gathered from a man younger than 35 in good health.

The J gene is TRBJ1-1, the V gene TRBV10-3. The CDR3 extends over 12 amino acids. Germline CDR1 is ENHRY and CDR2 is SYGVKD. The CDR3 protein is CASAAGPTEAFF.

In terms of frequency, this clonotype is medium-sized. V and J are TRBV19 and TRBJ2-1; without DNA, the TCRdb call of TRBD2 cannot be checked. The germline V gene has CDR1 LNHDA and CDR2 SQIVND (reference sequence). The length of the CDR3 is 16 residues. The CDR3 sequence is CASRGGSSGRYNEQFF. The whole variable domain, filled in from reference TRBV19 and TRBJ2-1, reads DGGITQSPKYLFRKEGQNVTLSCEQNLNHDAMYWYRQDPGQGLRLIYYSQIVNDFQKGDIAEGYSVSREKKESFPLTVTSAQKNPTAFYLCASRGGSSGRYNEQFFGPGTRLTVL.

This CDR3 reads CSARLQGVQTDTQYF. The chain is built from TRBV20-1 and TRBJ2-3; without DNA, the TCRdb call of TRBD1 cannot be checked. This CDR3 comprises 15 residues. The germline CDR1 and CDR2 sequences are DFQATT and SNEGSKA (reference sequence).

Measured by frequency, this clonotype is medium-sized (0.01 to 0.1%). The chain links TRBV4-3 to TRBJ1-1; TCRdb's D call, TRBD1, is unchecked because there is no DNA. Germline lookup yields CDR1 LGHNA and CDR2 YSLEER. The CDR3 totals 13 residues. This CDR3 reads CASSQRGRTEAFF.

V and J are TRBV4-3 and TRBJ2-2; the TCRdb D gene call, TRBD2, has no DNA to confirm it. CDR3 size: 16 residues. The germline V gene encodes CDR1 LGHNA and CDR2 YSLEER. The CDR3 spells CASSQEGLAGHGELFF.

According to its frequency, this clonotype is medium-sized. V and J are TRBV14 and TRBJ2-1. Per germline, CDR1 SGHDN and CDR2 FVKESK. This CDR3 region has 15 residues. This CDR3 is CASSHPSSSYNEQFF.

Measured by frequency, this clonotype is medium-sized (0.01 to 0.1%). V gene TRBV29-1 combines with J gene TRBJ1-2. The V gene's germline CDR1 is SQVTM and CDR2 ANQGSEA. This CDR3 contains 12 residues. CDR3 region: CSDRDRGYGYTF.

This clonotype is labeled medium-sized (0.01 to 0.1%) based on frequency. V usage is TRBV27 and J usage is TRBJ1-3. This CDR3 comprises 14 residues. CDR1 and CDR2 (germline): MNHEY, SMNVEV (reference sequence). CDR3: CASRAGNPGNTIYF.